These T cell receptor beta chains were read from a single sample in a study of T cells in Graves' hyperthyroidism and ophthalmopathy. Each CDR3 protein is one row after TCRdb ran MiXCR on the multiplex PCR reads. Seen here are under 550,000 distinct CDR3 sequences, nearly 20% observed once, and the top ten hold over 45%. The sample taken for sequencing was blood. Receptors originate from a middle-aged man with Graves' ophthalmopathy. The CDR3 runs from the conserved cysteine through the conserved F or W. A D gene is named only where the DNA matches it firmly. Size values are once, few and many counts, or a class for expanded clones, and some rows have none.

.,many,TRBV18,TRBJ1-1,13,CASSPARGELAFF,TGTGCCAGCTCACCAGCCCGGGGGGAGTTAGCTTTCTTT
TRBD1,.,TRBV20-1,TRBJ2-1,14,CSADPGQGYNGQFF,TGCAGTGCTGATCCGGGACAGGGATACAATGGGCAGTTCTTC
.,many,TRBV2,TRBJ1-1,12,CASSDVRTEAFF,TGTGCCAGCAGTGATGTGCGGACTGAAGCTTTCTTT
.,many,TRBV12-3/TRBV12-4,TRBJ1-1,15,CASSLGAGRSTEAFF,TGTGCCAGCAGTTTAGGAGCAGGGAGGAGCACTGAAGCTTTCTTT
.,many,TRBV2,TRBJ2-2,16,CASGDTSAANTGELFF,TGTGCCAGCGGGGATACATCCGCCGCGAACACCGGGGAGCTGTTTTTT
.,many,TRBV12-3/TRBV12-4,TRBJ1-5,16,CASTLRALTSNQPQHF,TGTGCCAGCACCCTTAGAGCCCTTACCAGCAATCAGCCCCAGCATTTT
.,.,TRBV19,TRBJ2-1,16,CASSMGRDFTGDEQFF,TGTGCCAGTAGTATGGGCAGGGACTTCACCGGGGATGAGCAGTTCTTC
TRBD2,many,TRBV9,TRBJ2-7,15,CASSPSGTSGYEQYF,TGTGCCAGCAGCCCTTCCGGGACTAGCGGATACGAGCAGTACTTC
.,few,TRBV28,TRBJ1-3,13,CASSPPSANTIYF,TGTGCCAGCAGCCCACCCTCGGCAAACACCATATATTTT
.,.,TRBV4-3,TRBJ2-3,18,CASSFSQDSGASTDTQYF,TGCGCCAGCAGCTTCAGCCAAGACTCCGGGGCCAGCACAGATACGCAGTATTTT
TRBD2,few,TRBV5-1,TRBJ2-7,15,CASSGGTSVFYEQYF,TGCGCCAGCAGCGGGGGGACTAGCGTCTTCTACGAGCAGTACTTC
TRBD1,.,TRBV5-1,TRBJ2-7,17,CASSLGVKRQGEYEQYF,TGCGCCAGCAGCTTGGGCGTCAAAAGACAGGGGGAGTACGAGCAGTACTTC
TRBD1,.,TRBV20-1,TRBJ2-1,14,CSARVGTVMNEQFF,TGCAGTGCTAGAGTTGGGACAGTCATGAATGAGCAGTTCTTC
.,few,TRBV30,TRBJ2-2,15,CAWSVVALNTGELFF,TGTGCCTGGAGTGTGGTGGCCCTAAACACCGGGGAGCTGTTTTTT
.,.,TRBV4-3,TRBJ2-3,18,CASSQDLGMSGRTDTQYF,TGCGCCAGCAGCCAAGATTTGGGTATGTCGGGACGCACAGATACGCAGTATTTT
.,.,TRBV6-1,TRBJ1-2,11,CASGEFYGYTF,TGTGCGAGCGGCGAATTTTATGGCTACACCTTC
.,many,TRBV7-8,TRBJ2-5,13,CASSPYSSETQYF,TGTGCCAGCAGCCCTTACTCGTCGGAGACCCAGTACTTC
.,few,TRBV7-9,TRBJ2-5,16,CASSPPELDFQETQYF,TGTGCCAGCAGCCCCCCGGAGTTGGACTTTCAAGAGACCCAGTACTTC
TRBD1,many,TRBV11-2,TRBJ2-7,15,CASSLKGTGAYEQYF,TGTGCCAGCAGCTTAAAGGGGACAGGGGCTTACGAGCAGTACTTC
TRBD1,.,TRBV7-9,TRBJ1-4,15,CASSTDREENEKLFF,TGTGCCAGCAGCACGGACAGGGAAGAAAATGAAAAACTGTTTTTT
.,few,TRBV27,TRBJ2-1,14,CASSLRMGWNEQFF,TGTGCCAGCAGTTTAAGGATGGGGTGGAATGAGCAGTTCTTC
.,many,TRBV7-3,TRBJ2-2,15,CASSSTPQGTGELFF,TGTGCCAGCAGCTCCACGCCGCAGGGGACCGGGGAGCTGTTTTTT
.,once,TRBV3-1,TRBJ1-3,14,CASSPVSSGNTIYF,TGTGCCAGCAGCCCCGTAAGCTCTGGAAACACCATATATTTT
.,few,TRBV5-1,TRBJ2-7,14,CASSLEVGTYEQYF,TGCGCCAGCAGCTTGGAAGTAGGGACCTACGAGCAGTACTTC
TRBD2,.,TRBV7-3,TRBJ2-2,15,CASSSSGWNTGELFF,TGTGCCAGCAGCTCTAGCGGGTGGAACACCGGGGAGCTGTTTTTT
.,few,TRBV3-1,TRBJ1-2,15,CASSQGAAQAHGYTF,TGTGCCAGCAGCCAAGGGGCCGCCCAAGCCCATGGCTACACCTTC